This passage covers 22 T cell receptor beta chains from one sample sequenced in a study of CD8+CD57+ T cells in acquired aplastic anemia. Genomic DNA templated the TCR beta VDJ and CDR3 profiling. Each CDR3 protein gets one entry after TCRdb re-called the reads with MiXCR. Among some 120,000 distinct CDR3 sequences listed, roughly 50% were seen once. Input material: sorted CD4+, CD8+, or CD8+CD57+ T cells (not recorded which) from PBMCs. The receptors derive from a human donor in good health, serving as a control.

This clonotype has ten or more counts. The chain carries TRBV12-3 or TRBV12-4 and TRBJ1-2; D is unresolved. CDR3 length: 12 residues. V was cut by 4 bases and J by 8 bases, with 11 bases left in between. CDR3 residues: CASSSGPGGYTF. CDR3 coding DNA: TGTGCCAGCAGTTCCGGACCTGGGGGCTACACCTTC.

V gene TRBV29-1 combines with J gene TRBJ2-3; the D is unclear. Germline assignment: CDR1 SQVTM and CDR2 ANQGSEA. The CDR3 contains 13 residues. V shed 6 bases and J shed 3 bases, with 13 bases lying between them. In DNA form, the CDR3 reads TGCAGCGTCGTAACCGTCGGGACAGATACGCAGTATTTT. The encoded protein is CSVVTVGTDTQYF.

The V and J genes are TRBV10-3 and TRBJ1-2, with 8 bases lining up with TRBD1. This CDR3 is 15 amino acids long. The V and J ends lost 10 bases and 0 bases, in that order; junction bases with no gene match: 10. CDR1 is ENHRY and CDR2 is SYGVKD in the germline V gene. The CDR3 DNA reads as TGTGCCACCTTAGACAGGGGATCAGCTAACTATGGCTACACCTTC. As protein: CATLDRGSANYGYTF.

The rearrangement uses TRBV6-1 and TRBJ1-6; D gene unclear. The V end was cut by 10 bases, the J end by 7 bases, with 14 bases between. The CDR3 is 13 residues long. Germline V gives CDR1 MNHNS, CDR2 SASEGT. The CDR3 bases are TGTGCCACCTGGAACAGAGCGAATTCACCCCTCCACTTT. Its protein is CATWNRANSPLHF.

The count of this clonotype is one. The chain joins TRBV2 to TRBJ2-7; 9 bases align to TRBD1. The junction had 7 bases not matched to a gene; V was cut back by 4 bases and J by 3 bases. The CDR3 has 15 residues. The V gene's germline CDR1 is SNHLY and CDR2 FYNNEI. CDR3 in amino acids: CASSAGTGYLYEQYF. In nucleotides, the CDR3 is TGTGCCAGCAGTGCAGGGACAGGGTACCTCTACGAGCAGTACTTC. The whole variable domain, filled in from reference TRBV2 and TRBJ2-7, reads EPEVTQTPSHQVTQMGQEVILRCVPISNHLYFYWYRQILGQKVEFLVSFYNNEISEKSEIFDDQFSVERPDGSNFTLKIRSTKLEDSAMYFCASSAGTGYLYEQYFGPGTRLTVT.

Comments on this clonotype: With a much larger clone just one base away, this may be a read error. The chain employs TRBV9 and TRBJ2-1, with TRBD2 matching over 7 bases. This CDR3 region has 14 residues. The germline gives CDR1 SGDLS, CDR2 YYNGEE. J gave up 9 bases and V 3 bases, and 9 bases lay outside the gene matches. In DNA form, the CDR3 reads TGTGCCAGCAGCGGGTGGGAGGGTTGGAGTGAGCAGTTCTTC. This translates into CASSGWEGWSEQFF. Looking up the rest from reference TRBV9 and TRBJ2-1 gives the full variable domain: DSGVTQTPKHLITATGQRVTLRCSPRSGDLSVYWYQQSLDQGLQFLIQYYNGEERAKGNILERFSAQQFPDLHSELNLSSLELGDSALYFCASSGWEGWSEQFFGPGTRLTVL.

Only a few counts were recorded for this clonotype. The rearrangement uses TRBV2 and TRBJ2-1, with D maybe TRBD1 (5 bases). Trimming removed 7 bases from V and 8 bases from J, with 9 bases in between. Looked up from germline, CDR1 is SNHLY and CDR2 is FYNNEI. This CDR3 has 11 amino acids. CDR3 nucleotides: TGTGCCAGCATAGGGGTAGATGAGCAGTTCTTC. Protein product: CASIGVDEQFF. The full variable domain, completed using reference TRBV2 and TRBJ2-1, is EPEVTQTPSHQVTQMGQEVILRCVPISNHLYFYWYRQILGQKVEFLVSFYNNEISEKSEIFDDQFSVERPDGSNFTLKIRSTKLEDSAMYFCASIGVDEQFFGPGTRLTVL.

This clonotype was detected a few times. The conserved closing phenylalanine or tryptophan is absent in this CDR3, likely reflecting a read error. The CDR3: CASSPDRAYPNTGELFL. The DNA of the CDR3 is TGTGCCAGCTCACCTGACAGGGCCTACCCGAACACCGGGGAGCTGTTTCTT. V gene TRBV18 combines with J gene TRBJ2-2, with 7 positions matching TRBD1. The V gene's germline CDR1 is KGHSH and CDR2 LQKENI. V lost 3 bases and J lost 0; bases outside the gene matches: 7. The CDR3 is 17 residues long.

This sequence joins TRBV7-3 and TRBJ2-1; 7 nucleotides agree with TRBD2. From germline, CDR1 is SGHTA and CDR2 FQGTGA. This CDR3 contains 14 residues. V lost 8 bases to trimming and J lost 9 bases; unmatched junction nucleotides: 13. The CDR3 reads CASPTLARRGEQFF. CDR3 in DNA: TGTGCCAGCCCCACACTAGCGCGCCGGGGTGAGCAGTTCTTC.

This clonotype has ten or more counts. V is TRBV6-2 or TRBV6-3 and J is TRBJ1-2; tentatively, D is TRBD1 (6 bases). This CDR3 has 14 residues. Trimming left V 8 bases short and J 7 bases short, with 20 bases between. Germline V gene sequence: CDR1 MNHEY, CDR2 SVGEGT. CDR3 amino acids: CASPVQGLFPGYTF. DNA for the CDR3: TGTGCCAGCCCCGTTCAGGGGCTGTTTCCTGGCTACACCTTC.

In its sample, this clonotype was seen many times. The V gene is TRBV2, the J gene TRBJ2-1; D uncertain. Germline CDR1 and CDR2: SNHLY and FYNNEI. This CDR3 contains 15 residues. V was pared by 10 bases and J by 7 bases, with 23 bases between. CDR3 region: CAITTSDAGLNEQFF. Written as DNA, the CDR3 is TGTGCCATCACTACGAGCGATGCCGGTCTGAATGAGCAGTTCTTC.

This clonotype appeared a few times. The chain has TRBV25-1 and TRBJ2-5; tentatively, D is TRBD1 (6 bases). Per the germline V gene, CDR1 is MGHDK and CDR2 is SYGVNS. V shed 3 bases and J shed 2 bases, with 10 bases lying between them. The CDR3 covers 14 residues. Here the CDR3 reads CASSDEQGQETQYF. The DNA for the CDR3 is TGTGCCAGCAGTGACGAACAGGGACAAGAGACCCAGTACTTC.

The chain has TRBV7-3 and TRBJ1-2, with 12 positions matching TRBD1. The CDR3 consists of 16 residues. CDR1 is SGHTA and CDR2 is FQGTGA in the germline V gene. The V segment lost 3 bases and the J segment 7 bases; nucleotides outside the gene matches: 9. CDR3 DNA sequence: TGTGCCAGCAGCTTTGGGAGGGGACAGGGGGCTCGTGGCTACACCTTC. Protein sequence: CASSFGRGQGARGYTF.

This rearrangement joins TRBV27 to TRBJ1-4; D is unclear. Per the germline V gene, CDR1 is MNHEY and CDR2 is SMNVEV (reference sequence). The V end was cut by 5 bases, the J end by 8 bases, with 18 bases between. There are 15 residues in the CDR3. In nucleotides, the CDR3 is TGTGCCAGCAGTCGAGGATCCTCCATCGAGGAAAAACTGTTTTTT. This sequence encodes CASSRGSSIEEKLFF.

In this sample, this clonotype turned up once. V is TRBV20-1 and J is TRBJ1-2, with D maybe TRBD1 (5 bases). CDR3 length equals 14 residues. V shed 1 base and J shed 8 bases, with 17 bases lying between them. The germline gives CDR1 DFQATT, CDR2 SNEGSKA (reference sequence). CDR3 in amino acids: CSARVDRDPGGYTF. The CDR3 coding sequence is TGCAGTGCTAGAGTTGATAGGGACCCGGGCGGCTACACCTTC.

The chain has TRBV15 and TRBJ2-1; TRBD2 might be the D (5 bases). This CDR3 region has 18 residues. V lost 3 bases to trimming and J lost 0 bases, with 18 bases between them. Germline CDR1 is LNHNV and CDR2 is YYDKDF (reference sequence). Here the CDR3 DNA reads TGTGCCACCAGCAGCGAAGAGCGGTGGGAGACCTCCTACAATGAGCAGTTCTTC. Amino acid sequence: CATSSEERWETSYNEQFF.

At least ten counts were recorded for this clonotype. The chain combines TRBV6-2 or TRBV6-3 with TRBJ2-7; TRBD1 might be the D (6 bases). The CDR3 runs 18 residues. V was cut by 0 bases and J by 0 bases, with 18 bases left in between. In germline, CDR1 is MNHEY, CDR2 SVGEGT. The CDR3 spells CASSYSLHRDTRSYEQYF. The CDR3 region has the DNA TGTGCCAGCAGTTACTCTCTCCACCGGGACACACGCTCCTACGAGCAGTACTTC.

This clonotype has a count of ten or more. The chain carries TRBV9 and TRBJ1-1; 8 bases are a match to TRBD1. In germline, CDR1 is SGDLS, CDR2 YYNGEE. J lost 5 bases, V lost 4 bases, and 10 bases had no gene match. The CDR3 loop spans 15 amino acids. CDR3 in amino acids: CASSRRDRSDTEAFF. CDR3 DNA: TGTGCCAGCAGCAGAAGGGACAGGTCGGATACTGAAGCTTTCTTT. Full variable domain (outside the CDR3, taken from reference TRBV9 and TRBJ1-1): DSGVTQTPKHLITATGQRVTLRCSPRSGDLSVYWYQQSLDQGLQFLIQYYNGEERAKGNILERFSAQQFPDLHSELNLSSLELGDSALYFCASSRRDRSDTEAFFGQGTRLTVV.

The V and J genes are TRBV10-3 and TRBJ2-5; D could derive from TRBD1 or TRBD2 (5 bases each). The ends were cut back, 4 bases at V and 5 bases at J, with 5 bases in the middle. From germline, CDR1 is ENHRY and CDR2 SYGVKD. The CDR3 spans 11 residues. The CDR3 coding sequence is TGTGCCATCAGTGGGGGGGAGACCCAGTACTTC. Its protein is CAISGGETQYF.

This chain links TRBV11-1 with TRBJ2-1; 7 bases line up with TRBD2. Germline V gene data show CDR1 as SGHAT and CDR2 as FQDESV (reference sequence). This CDR3 region has 17 residues. V dropped 5 bases and J dropped 3; count of bases not matched to a gene: 13. CDR3 in DNA: TGTGCCAGCAGCCGGAGGACCAGCGGGGCACACTACAATGAGCAGTTCTTC. This gives the protein CASSRRTSGAHYNEQFF.

Here the CDR3 reads CATSTGTTGELFF. In DNA, the CDR3 is TGTGCCACCAGTACGGGTACCACCGGGGAGCTGTTTTTT. The chain joins TRBV24-1 to TRBJ2-2, with unresolved D. The V and J ends lost 6 bases and 4 bases respectively, with 8 bases between them. This CDR3 contains 13 residues. Per germline, CDR1 KGHDR and CDR2 SFDVKD.

This clonotype was recorded many times. The genes are TRBV5-4 and TRBJ2-3; no firm D call. CDR1 is SGHNT and CDR2 is YYREEE in the germline V gene (reference sequence). This CDR3 has 15 residues. Trimming shortened V by 4 bases and J by 0 bases, and 12 bases separated the two germline ends. DNA for the CDR3: TGTGCCAGCAGCGCCGCCAATCCAAGCACAGATACGCAGTATTTT. It yields the protein CASSAANPSTDTQYF.